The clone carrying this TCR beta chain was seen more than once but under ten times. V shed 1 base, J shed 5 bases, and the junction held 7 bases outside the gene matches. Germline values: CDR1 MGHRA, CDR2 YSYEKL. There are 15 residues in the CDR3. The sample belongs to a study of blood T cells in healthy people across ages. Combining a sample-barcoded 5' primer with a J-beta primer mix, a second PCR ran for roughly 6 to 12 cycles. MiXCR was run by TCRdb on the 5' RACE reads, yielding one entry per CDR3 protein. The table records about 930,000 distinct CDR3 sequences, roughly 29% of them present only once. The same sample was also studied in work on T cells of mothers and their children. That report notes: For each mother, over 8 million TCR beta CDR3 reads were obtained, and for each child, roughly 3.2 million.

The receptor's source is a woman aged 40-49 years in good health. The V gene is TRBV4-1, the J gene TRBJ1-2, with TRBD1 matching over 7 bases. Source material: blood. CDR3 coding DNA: TGCGCCAGCAGCCAAGTGGGGATGACAGGGTATGGCTACACCTTC. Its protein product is CASSQVGMTGYGYTF.